The 11 T cell receptor beta chains presented below share a single source sample, sequenced in a study of shared clonotypes between healthy human individuals. The protocol was immunoSEQ multiplex PCR, while the TCRdb copy is restricted to in-frame clones and leaves out a portion. The table includes nearly 1 million clones, approximately 76% detected once. The sample was memory CD4+ T cells sorted from blood. Documented subset: CD45RA-negative fraction. The receptors were sampled from a man between 18 and 35 years old in good health.

The chain carries TRBV5-1 and TRBJ1-2; D is possibly TRBD1 (5 bases). Trimming shortened V by 1 base and J by 0 bases, and 13 bases separated the two germline ends. The CDR3 spans 16 residues. CDR1 and CDR2 (germline): SGHRS, YFSETQ. This CDR3 is CASSLLGRLANYGYTF. The CDR3 DNA is TGCGCCAGCAGCTTGTTGGGGCGGCTAGCTAACTATGGCTACACCTTC.

V gene TRBV4-3 combines with J gene TRBJ2-1; 15 positions agree with TRBD2. Germline CDR1 and CDR2: LGHNA and YSLEER. This CDR3 comprises 21 residues. V gave up 0 bases and J gave up 5 bases; unmatched junction bases: 14. The DNA of the CDR3 is TGCGCCAGCAGCCAAGATCTTGGGACAGGACTAGCGGGAGGGCTTGACAATGAGCAGTTCTTC. Amino acids: CASSQDLGTGLAGGLDNEQFF.

About this clone itself: Different DNA sequences within this sample yield the same CDR3. The rearrangement joins TRBV7-8 to TRBJ1-1, with D tentatively TRBD1 (6 bases). V lost 1 base and J lost 2, with 8 bases in between. CDR1 and CDR2 (germline): SGHVS, FQNEAQ. This CDR3 has 14 amino acids. CDR3 sequence (DNA): TGTGCCAGCAGCTTAGGGACAGCCAACACTGAAGCTTTCTTT. As protein: CASSLGTANTEAFF.

CDR3 residues: CASSLDTGSSPLHF. CDR3 nucleotide sequence: TGCGCCAGCAGCTTGGATACGGGGTCCTCACCCCTCCACTTT. The J gene is TRBJ1-6, the V gene TRBV5-1; D gene ambiguous. Trimming took off 0 bases at V and 10 bases at J, with 11 bases between the two ends. There are 14 residues in the CDR3. CDR1 SGHRS and CDR2 YFSETQ come from the germline V gene.

The rearrangement joins TRBV30 to TRBJ2-5; tentatively, D is TRBD1 (6 bases). This CDR3 contains 13 residues. CDR1 and CDR2 (germline): GTSNPN, SVGIG (reference sequence). V was trimmed by 2 bases and J by 7 bases, leaving 14 bases between them. CDR3 in DNA: TGTGCCTGGAGTATTGCAGGGGTGGGGACCCAGTACTTC. Amino acids: CAWSIAGVGTQYF.

A remark on this clone: It is unclear where the CDR3 begins or ends on the DNA, so no DNA is shown, and the CDR3 is as TCRdb lists it. The chain carries TRBV9 and TRBJ2-7; the table gives TRBD1 as D, unverified against the DNA. In germline, CDR1 is SGDLS, CDR2 YYNGEE. The CDR3 is 16 residues long, counting both termini. The CDR3 region is CASSVGPGQGPGEQYF.

This clone was counted between two and nine times. The rearrangement links TRBV11-2 to TRBJ2-1, with D perhaps matching TRBD1 (5 bases). CDR3 size: 11 residues. CDR1 is SGHAT and CDR2 is FQNNGV in the germline V gene. Trimming took 5 bases from V and 10 from J, leaving 9 bases between them. This CDR3 is CASSPGREQFF. In DNA, the CDR3 is TGTGCCAGCAGCCCAGGGCGCGAGCAGTTCTTC. The complete variable domain, with remaining parts taken from reference TRBV11-2 and TRBJ2-1, reads EAGVAQSPRYKIIEKRQSVAFWCNPISGHATLYWYQQILGQGPKLLIQFQNNGVVDDSQLPKDRFSAERLKGVDSTLKIQPAKLEDSAVYLCASSPGREQFFGPGTRLTVL.

The V gene is TRBV13, the J gene TRBJ1-5, with D possibly matching TRBD1 (5 bases). Germline-derived CDR1 and CDR2 are PRHDT and FYEKMQ (reference sequence). This CDR3 contains 14 residues. V dropped 2 bases and J dropped 3 bases, with 8 bases sitting between them. The CDR3 DNA reads as TGTGCCAGCAGCTTATTAGGGGACAATCAGCCCCAGCATTTT. This gives the protein CASSLLGDNQPQHF.

This clone was detected once. V is TRBV7-9 and J is TRBJ1-1; 8 bases align to TRBD1. The germline V gene encodes CDR1 SEHNR and CDR2 FQNEAQ (reference sequence). J was trimmed by 2 bases and V by 3 bases; bases with no gene match: 8. CDR3 size: 16 residues. The CDR3 DNA reads TGTGCCAGCAGCTTTTCGGGACAGGTACTAAACACTGAAGCTTTCTTT. Residues: CASSFSGQVLNTEAFF.

In regard to this clone: A much larger clone lies one base from this, so it may be a read error. This rearrangement joins TRBV11-2 to TRBJ1-2; TRBD1 agrees at 7 bases. The V and J ends lost 3 bases and 3 bases, in that order; junction bases with no gene match: 1. This CDR3 is 13 amino acids long. The germline gives CDR1 SGHAT, CDR2 FQNNGV. CDR3 nucleotide sequence: TGTGCCAGCAGCTTTGACAGGGACTATGGCTACACCTTC. It yields the protein CASSFDRDYGYTF.

The J gene is TRBJ1-1, the V gene TRBV29-1; 7 bases map to TRBD1. The CDR3 covers 11 residues. Germline loops: CDR1 SQVTM, CDR2 ANQGSEA. The CDR3: CRVFQGVEAFF. Here the CDR3 DNA reads TGCAGGGTTTTCCAGGGGGTAGAAGCTTTCTTT.